This paragraph covers one T cell receptor beta chain sequence. The CDR3 has 16 amino acids. V was shortened by 6 bases and J by 3 bases, with 21 bases between the two germline ends. The germline gives CDR1 MDHEN, CDR2 SYDVKM. This entry belongs to a study of blood T cell repertoires in COVID-19. The wider study: Acute and convalescent COVID-19 specimens originated in the United States, Italy and Spain.

TCRdb's copy holds only in-frame clones and misses some; the assay was immunoSEQ multiplex PCR. Here the sample spans 200,000 to 250,000 clones, 80% being singletons. The genes are TRBV28 and TRBJ2-7, with D hard to call. This clonotype originated in a human donor in a cohort sampled during active COVID-19. The sample consisted of peripheral blood. DNA of the CDR3: TGTGCCAGCAGCCCCAACGCCCTGGGCAAGGTCTACGAGCAGTACTTC. This encodes CASSPNALGKVYEQYF. Using reference TRBV28 and TRBJ2-7 for the parts outside the CDR3, the full variable domain is DVKVTQSSRYLVKRTGEKVFLECVQDMDHENMFWYRQDPGLGLRLIYFSYDVKMKEKGDIPEGYSVSREKKERFSLILESASTNQTSMYLCASSPNALGKVYEQYFGPGTRLTVT.